A few counts support the clone carrying this T cell receptor (beta chain). This entry belongs to a study of cytomegalovirus exposure and HLA in healthy donors. Primers included in the PCR were 60 Vbeta and 13 Jbeta primers. Sequenced by immunoSEQ multiplex PCR; TCRdb stores in-frame clones only, minus some. The data show roughly 180,000 clones, around 75% seen once. This CDR3 has 18 residues. The V gene lost 5 bases and the J gene lost 4 bases, with 26 bases spanning the gap. CDR1 and CDR2 from the germline V gene are LNHDA and SQIVND (reference sequence). Sequencing used PBMCs. The receptor was isolated from a woman under 40 in good health and CMV-seropositive. V usage is TRBV19 and J usage is TRBJ2-5, with D tentatively TRBD1 (6 bases). CDR3 loop: CASSPRGGLTGFPETQYF. The CDR3 bases are TGTGCCAGTAGTCCCCGGGGCGGCTTGACAGGATTTCCAGAGACCCAGTACTTC.